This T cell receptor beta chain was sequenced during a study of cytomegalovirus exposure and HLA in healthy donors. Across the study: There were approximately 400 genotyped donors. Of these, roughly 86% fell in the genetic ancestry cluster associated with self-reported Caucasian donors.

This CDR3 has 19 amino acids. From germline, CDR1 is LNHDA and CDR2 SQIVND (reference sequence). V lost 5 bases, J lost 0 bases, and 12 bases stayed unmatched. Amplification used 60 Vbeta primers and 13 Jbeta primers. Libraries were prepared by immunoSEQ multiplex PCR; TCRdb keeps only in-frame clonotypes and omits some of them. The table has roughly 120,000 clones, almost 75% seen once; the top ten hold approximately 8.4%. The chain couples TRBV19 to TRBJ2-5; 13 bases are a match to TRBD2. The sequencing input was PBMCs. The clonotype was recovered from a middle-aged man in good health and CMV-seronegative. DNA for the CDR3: TGTGCCAGTAGTGCCGGGACTAGCGGGGAGAACCGGTACCAAGAGACCCAGTACTTC. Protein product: CASSAGTSGENRYQETQYF.